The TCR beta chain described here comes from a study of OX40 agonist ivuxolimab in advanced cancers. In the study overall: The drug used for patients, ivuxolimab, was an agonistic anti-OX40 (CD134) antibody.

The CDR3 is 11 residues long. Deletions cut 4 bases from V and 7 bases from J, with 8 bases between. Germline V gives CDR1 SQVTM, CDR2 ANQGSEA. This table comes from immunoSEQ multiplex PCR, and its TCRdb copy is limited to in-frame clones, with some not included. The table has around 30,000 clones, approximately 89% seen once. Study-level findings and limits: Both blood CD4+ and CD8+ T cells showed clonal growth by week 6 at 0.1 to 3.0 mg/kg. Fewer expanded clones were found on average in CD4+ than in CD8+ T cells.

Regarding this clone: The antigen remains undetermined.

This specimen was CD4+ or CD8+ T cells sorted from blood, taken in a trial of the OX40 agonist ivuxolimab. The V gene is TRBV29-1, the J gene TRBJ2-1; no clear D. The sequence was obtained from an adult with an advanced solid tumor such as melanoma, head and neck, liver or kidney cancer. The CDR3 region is CSVGAGNEQFF. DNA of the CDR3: TGCAGCGTTGGGGCCGGGAATGAGCAGTTCTTC.